The source of this T cell receptor beta chain is a study of shared clonotypes between healthy human individuals. On the study more broadly: Researchers drew samples from a couple of women and a few men aged 18 to 49.

For each subset, genomic DNA was distributed in equal portions over several immunoSEQ plates. Repertoires were generated with immunoSEQ multiplex PCR, while TCRdb's copy carries only in-frame clones and drops some. The sample carries about 2,100,000 clones, just over 90% recorded once. V dropped 3 bases and J dropped 0 bases, with 19 bases sitting between them. Germline V gene data show CDR1 as SGHNT and CDR2 as YYREEE (reference sequence). CDR3 length: 18 residues. CD45RO-negative, CCR7-selected cells formed the naive CD8 fraction, which excluded terminally differentiated effector memory CD45RA+ cells. Regarding the study as a whole: It was expected that sequencing depth would affect clonotype sharing among donors. Depth was large, yet rarefaction showed that sorted-subset sequencing was incomplete.

To note about this clone: Its antigen is not known.

The TCR was taken from a young man in good health. Some clones in this sample may be carry-over from other donors' samples. The sample taken for sequencing was naive CD8+ T cells from PBMCs. This chain joins TRBV5-4 and TRBJ1-5; perhaps TRBD1 as D (6 bases). CDR3 amino acids: CASSYFPGTPYSNQPQHF. CDR3 coding DNA: TGTGCCAGCAGCTACTTCCCGGGGACACCGTATAGCAATCAGCCCCAGCATTTT.